The sequence of this T cell receptor beta chain was determined in a study of blood T cell repertoires in COVID-19. The wider study: Whether acute or convalescent, the COVID-19 samples came from the United States, Italy and Spain. Nucleic acid was either cDNA or gDNA, and it came from T cells, B-cell-depleted T cells, or PBMCs.

Patients at the Seattle site were enrolled during active infection and followed longitudinally. V was clipped by 3 bases and J by 4 bases, with 12 bases between them. The length of the CDR3 is 14 residues. Germline V lookup: CDR1 LNHDA, CDR2 SQIVND (reference sequence). Authors' processing steps: Reference gene primer amplification gave nucleated cell count estimates. The data were produced by immunoSEQ multiplex PCR, yet TCRdb's version contains in-frame clones alone and is incomplete. That table gives V, J and clone size, and the DNA gave D and trimming. This sample has approximately 500,000 clones; roughly 89% occur once, and the top ten carry roughly 8.3%.

The sequenced material came from peripheral blood. This rearrangement joins TRBV19 to TRBJ1-2; a possible D gene is TRBD1 (5 bases). The clonotype was recovered from a woman between 45 and 65 years old with COVID-19, enrolled during active disease. This chain's CDR3 is CASSMTQGLYGYTF. The CDR3 region has the DNA TGTGCCAGTAGTATGACGCAGGGCCTCTATGGCTACACCTTC.